This section outlines one T cell receptor beta chain sequence together with its context. The antigen is unknown. A much larger clone lies a single base off, so this may be a read error. Trimming at V came to 7 bases and at J to 9 bases, leaving 5 bases not matched to a gene. CDR1 is SQVTM and CDR2 is ANQGSEA in the germline V gene. The CDR3 is made up of 12 amino acids. This sample stems from a study of tumor-infiltrating lymphocytes in primary liver carcinoma. The wider study: Donors had hepatocellular carcinoma or combined HCC and intrahepatic cholangiocarcinoma. Staging of the tumors gave T1-T3 N0M0, with widths of roughly 4.2 to 11 cm.

Study conclusions and caveats: Researchers found tumor-adjacent and tumor-blood pairs overlapped less than tumor region pairs. Because the samples were bulk unsorted, the study did not compare CD4+ and CD8+ repertoires.

Blood RNA came from unsorted whole blood; germline DNA was also extracted. Making TCR beta cDNA involved 400 to 600 ng total RNA and a constant-region primer. Generation of the TCR beta libraries relied on three nested multiplex PCR rounds using slightly modified ARM-PCR. Researchers ran the first two PCR rounds for roughly 11 cycles each with TRBV1-TRBV30 forward primers and a C-beta reverse primer. MiXCR, applied by TCRdb to the multiplex PCR reads, yields one record per CDR3 protein. The top ten clones hold about 9.4% of a sample with around 330,000 distinct CDR3 sequences, 65% of them seen once.

The sequence was obtained from a middle-aged man with primary liver carcinoma and hepatitis B virus infection. J is TRBJ2-1 and V is TRBV29-1; TRBD2 agrees at 11 bases. Sequenced material: peripheral blood. The CDR3 DNA reads TGCAGCGATGGGACTAGCGGCTTTGAGCAGTTCTTC. It translates to CSDGTSGFEQFF.